Listed here is a single T cell receptor beta chain. Its cognate antigen is unknown. Clones were read by immunoSEQ multiplex PCR, and TCRdb kept only the in-frame ones, dropping some. Of around 56,000 clones listed, 89% were seen once; the top ten hold roughly 14%. The data originate from a study of T cell responses to AZD1222 COVID-19 vaccine. Study observations and caveats: Nearly half of spike-specific TCRs reportedly target variant regions that are unmutated in the B.1.351 and B.1.1.7 variants. CD4 TCRs linked to vaccination spanned spike, dominating at 160-218 and 743-854. Spike-specific TCRs gained breadth and depth after people received two AZD1222 doses.

The CDR3 consists of 14 residues. V trimming: 2 bases; J trimming: 2 bases; junction bases outside the gene matches: 3. Germline-derived CDR1 and CDR2 are MNHNS and SASEGT. The study pooled second doses at about 4 or about 12 weeks. The chain recombines TRBV6-1 with TRBJ2-7, with 7 bases identical to TRBD2. The receptor's source is an adult who received the AZD1222 COVID-19 vaccine. The sequencing here drew on peripheral blood, taken 28 days after the second AZD1222 dose. The CDR3 is CASSEPGGTYEQYF. The CDR3 DNA is TGTGCCAGCAGTGAACCGGGAGGTACCTACGAGCAGTACTTC.